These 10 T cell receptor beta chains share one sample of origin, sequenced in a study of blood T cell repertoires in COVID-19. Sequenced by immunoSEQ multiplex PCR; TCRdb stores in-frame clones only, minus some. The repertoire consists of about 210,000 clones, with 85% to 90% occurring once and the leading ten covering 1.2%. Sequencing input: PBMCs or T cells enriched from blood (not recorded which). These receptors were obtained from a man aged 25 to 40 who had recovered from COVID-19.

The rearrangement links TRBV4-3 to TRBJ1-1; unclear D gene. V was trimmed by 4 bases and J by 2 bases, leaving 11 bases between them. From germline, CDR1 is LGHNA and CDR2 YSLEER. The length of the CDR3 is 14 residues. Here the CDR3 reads CASSPRGINTEAFF. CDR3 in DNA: TGCGCCAGCAGCCCCCGAGGGATAAACACTGAAGCTTTCTTT.

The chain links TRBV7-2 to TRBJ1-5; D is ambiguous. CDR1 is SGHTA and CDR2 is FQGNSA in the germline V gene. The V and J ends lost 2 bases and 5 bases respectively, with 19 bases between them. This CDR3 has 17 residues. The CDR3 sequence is CASSLKEWGTGYQPQHF. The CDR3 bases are TGTGCCAGCAGCTTAAAGGAGTGGGGAACGGGGTATCAGCCCCAGCATTTT.

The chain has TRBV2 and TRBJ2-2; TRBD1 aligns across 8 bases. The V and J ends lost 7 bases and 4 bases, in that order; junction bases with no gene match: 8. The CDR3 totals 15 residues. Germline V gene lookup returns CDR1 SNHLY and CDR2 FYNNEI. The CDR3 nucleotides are TGTGCCAGCAAGGCAAGCCAGGGGGCCACCGGGGAGCTGTTTTTT. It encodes CASKASQGATGELFF.

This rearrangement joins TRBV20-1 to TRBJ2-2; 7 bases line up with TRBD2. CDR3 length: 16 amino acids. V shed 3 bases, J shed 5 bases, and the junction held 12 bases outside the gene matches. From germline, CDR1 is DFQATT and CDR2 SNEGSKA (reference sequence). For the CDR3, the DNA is TGCAGTGCTAGTCTCATTGGGGGGAGGGGAACCGGGGAGCTGTTTTTT. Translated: CSASLIGGRGTGELFF.

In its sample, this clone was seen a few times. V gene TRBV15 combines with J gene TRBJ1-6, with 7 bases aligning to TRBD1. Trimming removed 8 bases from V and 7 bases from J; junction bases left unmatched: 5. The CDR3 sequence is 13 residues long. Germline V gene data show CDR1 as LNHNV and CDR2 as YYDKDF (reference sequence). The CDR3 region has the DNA TGTGCCACCGGCCGGGACAGCAATTCACCCCTCCACTTT. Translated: CATGRDSNSPLHF.

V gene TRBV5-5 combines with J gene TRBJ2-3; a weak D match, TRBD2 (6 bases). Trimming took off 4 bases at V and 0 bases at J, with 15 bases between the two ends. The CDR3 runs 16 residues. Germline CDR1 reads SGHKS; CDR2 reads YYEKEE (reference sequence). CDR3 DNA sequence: TGTGCCAGCAGCGTTTACCAGAGCGGGAGCACAGATACGCAGTATTTT. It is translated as CASSVYQSGSTDTQYF.

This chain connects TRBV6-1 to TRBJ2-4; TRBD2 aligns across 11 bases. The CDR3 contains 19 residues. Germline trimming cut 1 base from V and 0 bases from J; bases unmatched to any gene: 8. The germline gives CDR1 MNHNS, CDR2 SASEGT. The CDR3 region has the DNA TGTGCCAGCAGTGAAGTTCTAGCGGGGGGCCTACTAGCCAAAAACATTCAGTACTTC. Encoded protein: CASSEVLAGGLLAKNIQYF.

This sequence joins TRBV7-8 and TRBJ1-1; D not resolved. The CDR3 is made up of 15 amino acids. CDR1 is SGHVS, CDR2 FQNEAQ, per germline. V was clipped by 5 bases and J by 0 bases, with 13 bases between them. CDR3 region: CASSPGRGMNTEAFF. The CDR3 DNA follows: TGTGCCAGCAGCCCCGGTCGGGGAATGAACACTGAAGCTTTCTTT.

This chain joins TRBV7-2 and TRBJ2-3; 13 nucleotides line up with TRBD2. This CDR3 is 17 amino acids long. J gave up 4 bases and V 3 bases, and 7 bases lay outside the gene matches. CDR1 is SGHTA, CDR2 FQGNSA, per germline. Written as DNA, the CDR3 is TGTGCCAGCAGCTTTACCCCGGGACTAGCGGGGTCAGATACGCAGTATTTT. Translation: CASSFTPGLAGSDTQYF. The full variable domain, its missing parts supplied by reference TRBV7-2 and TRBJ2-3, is GAGVSQSPSNKVTEKGKDVELRCDPISGHTALYWYRQSLGQGLEFLIYFQGNSAPDKSGLPSDRFSAERTGGSVSTLTIQRTQQEDSAVYLCASSFTPGLAGSDTQYFGPGTRLTVL.

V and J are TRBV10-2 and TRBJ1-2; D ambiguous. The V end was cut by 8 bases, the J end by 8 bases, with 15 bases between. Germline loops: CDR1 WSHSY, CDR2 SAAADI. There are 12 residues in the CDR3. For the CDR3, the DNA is TGCGCCAGCCGTAGGGAGACGGAGGGCTACACCTTC. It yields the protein CASRRETEGYTF.